This T cell receptor beta chain emerged from a study of regulatory T cells in long-lasting Graves disease. Study-level results: Relative to new patients (under 1,000), persistent patients exhibited greater sharing of public clonotypes (2,741). With a small sample size, accuracy may have been reduced.

Ten or more counts support this clonotype. What it binds is not known. The CDR3 runs 16 residues. V shed 1 base and J 4 bases; nucleotides not matched to a gene: 9. In germline, CDR1 is SGHVS, CDR2 FNYEAQ. Time point specified: newly diagnosed GD, antithyroid drugs for less than 3 months. The TCR library was made from RNA that had been extracted from PBMCs in TRIzol. Arm-PCR of CDR3 regions and iRepertoire HTBI primers were the basis on which TCR beta libraries were built. One entry per CDR3 protein, called by TCRdb with MiXCR from the multiplex PCR reads. Seen here are some 250,000 distinct CDR3 sequences, around 20% observed once, and the top ten hold about 15%.

The clonotype was recovered from a female donor with Graves disease. This chain connects TRBV7-6 to TRBJ2-7; 8 bases match TRBD1. Here the sequenced sample was peripheral blood mononuclear cells (PBMCs), taken at new diagnosis, from a patient treated with antithyroid drugs. This CDR3 reads CASSLEVAGGIYEQYF. DNA for the CDR3: TGTGCCAGCAGCTTAGAAGTCGCAGGGGGCATATACGAGCAGTACTTC.